The 2 T cell receptor beta chains listed next were all sequenced from one sample in a study of blood T cell repertoires in COVID-19. Sequenced by immunoSEQ multiplex PCR; TCRdb stores in-frame clones only, minus some. The table has about 170,000 clones, around 88% seen once; the top ten hold 15% to 20%. The sample comprised peripheral blood. Receptor source: a woman between 65 and 79 years old who had recovered from COVID-19.

J is TRBJ1-3 and V is TRBV28; a weak D match, TRBD1 (5 bases). Trimming removed 8 bases at V and 0 bases at J, with 11 bases between. From germline, CDR1 is MDHEN and CDR2 SYDVKM. The CDR3 has 14 amino acids. Here the CDR3 reads CASFGGNSGNTIYF. The CDR3 region has the DNA TGTGCCAGCTTTGGGGGGAACTCTGGAAACACCATATATTTT.

CDR3 sequence: CASRQGAGNEKLFF. The CDR3 nucleotides are TGTGCCAGCAGGCAGGGGGCTGGTAATGAAAAACTGTTTTTT. The rearrangement links TRBV27 to TRBJ1-4; 8 nucleotides match TRBD1. Looked up from germline, CDR1 is MNHEY and CDR2 is SMNVEV (reference sequence). After removal of 6 bases from V and 4 bases from J, the junction contained 4 bases not matched to a gene. The CDR3 has 14 amino acids.